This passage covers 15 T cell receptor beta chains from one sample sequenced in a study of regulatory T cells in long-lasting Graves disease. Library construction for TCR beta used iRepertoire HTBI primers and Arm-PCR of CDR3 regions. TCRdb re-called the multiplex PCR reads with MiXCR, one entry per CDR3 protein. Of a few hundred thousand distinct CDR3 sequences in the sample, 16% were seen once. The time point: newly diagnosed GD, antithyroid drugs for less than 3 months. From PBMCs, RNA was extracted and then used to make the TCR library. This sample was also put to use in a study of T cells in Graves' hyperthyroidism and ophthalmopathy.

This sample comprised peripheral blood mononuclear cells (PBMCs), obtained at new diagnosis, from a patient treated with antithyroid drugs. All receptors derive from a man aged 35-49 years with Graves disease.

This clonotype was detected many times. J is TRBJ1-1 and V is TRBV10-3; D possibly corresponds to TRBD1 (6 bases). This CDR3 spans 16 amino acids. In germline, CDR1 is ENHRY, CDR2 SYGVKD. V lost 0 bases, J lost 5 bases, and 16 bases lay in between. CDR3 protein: CAISESLGGRGTEAFF. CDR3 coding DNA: TGTGCCATCAGTGAGTCTTTGGGGGGCAGAGGTACTGAAGCTTTCTTT.

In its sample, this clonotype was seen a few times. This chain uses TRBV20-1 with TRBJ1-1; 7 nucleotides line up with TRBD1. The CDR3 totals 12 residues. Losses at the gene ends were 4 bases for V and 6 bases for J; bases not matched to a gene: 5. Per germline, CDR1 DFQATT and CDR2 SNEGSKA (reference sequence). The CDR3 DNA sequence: TGCAGTGCTAATTCAGGGGGTCCTGAAGCTTTCTTT. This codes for CSANSGGPEAFF.

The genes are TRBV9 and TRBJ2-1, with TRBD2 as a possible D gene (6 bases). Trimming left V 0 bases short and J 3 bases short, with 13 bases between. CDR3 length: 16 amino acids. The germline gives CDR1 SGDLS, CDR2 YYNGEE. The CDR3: CASSVGGEVVYNEQFF. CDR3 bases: TGTGCCAGCAGCGTAGGGGGGGAGGTAGTCTACAATGAGCAGTTCTTC. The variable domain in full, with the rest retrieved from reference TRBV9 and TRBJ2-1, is DSGVTQTPKHLITATGQRVTLRCSPRSGDLSVYWYQQSLDQGLQFLIQYYNGEERAKGNILERFSAQQFPDLHSELNLSSLELGDSALYFCASSVGGEVVYNEQFFGPGTRLTVL.

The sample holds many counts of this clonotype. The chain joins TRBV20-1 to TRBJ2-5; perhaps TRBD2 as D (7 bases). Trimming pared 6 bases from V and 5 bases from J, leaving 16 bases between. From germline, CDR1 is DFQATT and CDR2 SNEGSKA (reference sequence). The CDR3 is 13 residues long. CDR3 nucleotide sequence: TGCAGTGCGGTGGGCAGGGGAGGGGAGACCCAGTACTTC. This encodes CSAVGRGGETQYF.

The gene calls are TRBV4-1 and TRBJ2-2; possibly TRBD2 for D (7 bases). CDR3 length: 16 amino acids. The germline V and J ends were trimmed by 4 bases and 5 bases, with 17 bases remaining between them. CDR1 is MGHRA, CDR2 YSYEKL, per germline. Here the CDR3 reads CASSLRLGGGTGELFF. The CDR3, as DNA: TGCGCCAGCAGCCTCCGACTAGGGGGGGGTACCGGGGAGCTGTTTTTT.

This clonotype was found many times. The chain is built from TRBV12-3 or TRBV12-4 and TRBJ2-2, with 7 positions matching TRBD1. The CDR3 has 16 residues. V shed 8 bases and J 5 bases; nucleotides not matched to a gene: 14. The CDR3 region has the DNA TGTGCCAGCCTTTTTGAGACAGGGAGTGGAACCGGGGAGCTGTTTTTT. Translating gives CASLFETGSGTGELFF.

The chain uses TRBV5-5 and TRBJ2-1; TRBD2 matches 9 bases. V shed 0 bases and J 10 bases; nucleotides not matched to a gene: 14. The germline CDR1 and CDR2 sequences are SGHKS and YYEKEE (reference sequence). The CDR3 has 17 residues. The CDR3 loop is CASSLVSLAGTYYEQFF. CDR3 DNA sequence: TGTGCCAGCAGCTTGGTTTCTCTAGCGGGGACTTACTACGAGCAGTTCTTC.

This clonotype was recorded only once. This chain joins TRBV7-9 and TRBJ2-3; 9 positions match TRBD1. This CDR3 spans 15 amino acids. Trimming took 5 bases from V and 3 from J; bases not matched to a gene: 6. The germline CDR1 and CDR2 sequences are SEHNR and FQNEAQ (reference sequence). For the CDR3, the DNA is TGTGCCAGCAGCCGCGTGACAGGGGGAACAGATACGCAGTATTTT. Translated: CASSRVTGGTDTQYF.

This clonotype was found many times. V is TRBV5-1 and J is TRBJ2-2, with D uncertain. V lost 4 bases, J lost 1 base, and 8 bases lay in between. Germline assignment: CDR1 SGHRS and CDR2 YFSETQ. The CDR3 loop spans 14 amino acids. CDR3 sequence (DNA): TGCGCCAGCAGCGCAGCGATGAACACCGGGGAGCTGTTTTTT. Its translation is CASSAAMNTGELFF.

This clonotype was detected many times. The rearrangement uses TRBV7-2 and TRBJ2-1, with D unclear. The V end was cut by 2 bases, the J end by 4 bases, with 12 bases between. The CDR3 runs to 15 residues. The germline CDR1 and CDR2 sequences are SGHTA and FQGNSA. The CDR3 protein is CASSLWVDLYNEQFF. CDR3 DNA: TGTGCCAGCAGCTTATGGGTAGACTTATACAATGAGCAGTTCTTC.

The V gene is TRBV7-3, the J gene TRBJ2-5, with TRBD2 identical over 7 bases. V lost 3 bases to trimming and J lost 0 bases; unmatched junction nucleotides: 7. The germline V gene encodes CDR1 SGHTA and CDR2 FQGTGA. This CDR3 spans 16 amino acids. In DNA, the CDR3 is TGTGCCAGCAGCTTTCCCGGGACTACGTACCAAGAGACCCAGTACTTC. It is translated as CASSFPGTTYQETQYF. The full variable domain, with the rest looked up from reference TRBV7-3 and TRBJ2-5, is GAGVSQTPSNKVTEKGKYVELRCDPISGHTALYWYRQSLGQGPEFLIYFQGTGAADDSGLPNDRFFAVRPEGSVSTLKIQRTERGDSAVYLCASSFPGTTYQETQYFGPGTRLLVL.

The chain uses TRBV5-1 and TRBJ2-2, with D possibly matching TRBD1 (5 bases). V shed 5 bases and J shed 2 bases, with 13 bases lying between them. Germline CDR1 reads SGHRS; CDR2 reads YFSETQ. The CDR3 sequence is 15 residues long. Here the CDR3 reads CASRAATANTGELFF. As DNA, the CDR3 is TGCGCCAGCAGGGCGGCGACAGCTAACACCGGGGAGCTGTTTTTT.

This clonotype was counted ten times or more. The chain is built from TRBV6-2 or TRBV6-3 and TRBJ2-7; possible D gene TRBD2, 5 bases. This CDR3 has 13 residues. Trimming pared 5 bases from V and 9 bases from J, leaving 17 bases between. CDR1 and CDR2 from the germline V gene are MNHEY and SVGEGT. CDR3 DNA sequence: TGTGCCAGCAGTCCCACAGCTAACCGGGGGCAGTACTTC. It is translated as CASSPTANRGQYF.

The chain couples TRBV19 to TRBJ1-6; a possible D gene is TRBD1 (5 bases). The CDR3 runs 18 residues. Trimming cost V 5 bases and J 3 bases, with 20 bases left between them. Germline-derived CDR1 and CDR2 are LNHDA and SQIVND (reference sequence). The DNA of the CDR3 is TGTGCCAGTAGTCTGGAGGGGACCGACAAATACTATAATTCACCCCTCCACTTT. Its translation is CASSLEGTDKYYNSPLHF. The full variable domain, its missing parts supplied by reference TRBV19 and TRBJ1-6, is DGGITQSPKYLFRKEGQNVTLSCEQNLNHDAMYWYRQDPGQGLRLIYYSQIVNDFQKGDIAEGYSVSREKKESFPLTVTSAQKNPTAFYLCASSLEGTDKYYNSPLHFGNGTRLTVT.

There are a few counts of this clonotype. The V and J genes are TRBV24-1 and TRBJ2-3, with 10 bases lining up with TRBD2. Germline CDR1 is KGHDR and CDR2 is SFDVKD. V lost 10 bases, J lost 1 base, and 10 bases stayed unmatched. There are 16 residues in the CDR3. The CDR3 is CATGRRGTSGTDTQYF. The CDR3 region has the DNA TGTGCCACAGGGCGAAGGGGGACTAGCGGCACAGATACGCAGTATTTT.